This TCR beta chain was observed in a study of identical twins (TCRdb year 2016). With respect to the entire study: To test whether fetal clonotypes persist, the study used deep sequencing on TCR alpha and beta repertoires from monozygotic twins, unrelated adults of various ages, and cord blood. To rule out contamination, the twin experiments were replicated at different times with different library preparation protocols.

Including the terminal cysteine and phenylalanine, the CDR3 comprises 15 residues. Here the CDR3 DNA is all that survives: 45 bases in frame from base 1. CDR1 and CDR2 were assigned from the germline V gene (reference sequence) as DFQATT and SNEGSKA. Relative to germline, V is missing 2 bases and J is missing 2 bases, with 5 bases of the junction outside any gene match. This clonotype was found a few times. Which antigen it targets is not known. It has no much larger one-base neighbor in the sample; base qualities were not kept. Every donor in the study was a healthy Caucasian. Three pairs of female monozygotic twins, all aged about 18 to 29 years, made up the twin cohort. Peripheral blood mononuclear cells were used as the source from which RNA for TCR libraries was isolated. Summary of the overall study and its limitations: Compared with coincidental sharing between unrelated individuals, an excess of low generation-probability sequences was observed among out-of-frame TCR alpha sequences shared between twins. In monozygotic twins, out-of-frame TCR alpha sharing was systematically underestimated by recombination models, although the models agreed with sharing between unrelated individuals. Abundant cord blood beta clonotypes carried fewer insertions; young adult naive repertoires showed a weaker similar trend, while memory repertoires showed none. Invariant T cells such as MAIT and iNKT could partly confound zero-insertion analyses, though diverse VJ usage argued against this for most clonotypes. The excess sharing between twins in beta out-of-frame sequences was weaker because fewer shared sequences reduced the signal-to-noise ratio. Because the same donors could not be followed over many years, the conclusions relied on cross-sectional statistical analysis.

Receptor amplification or capture employed 5' RACE. Sequencing instrument: Illumina HiSeq 2000. Template switching added a universal primer binding site, and the final cDNA carried a unique molecular identifier that allowed TCR cDNA molecules to be counted accurately. Specific primers in the conserved constant-segment region were used to synthesize first-strand cDNA for TCR alpha and beta chains. To control for contamination, every cDNA library carried two barcodes: a SMART-Mk sample barcode plus Illumina barcodes. TruSeq adapter sequences along with Illumina sample barcodes were introduced in two successive PCR steps. The TCR alpha and beta cDNA libraries were sequenced on the Illumina HiSeq platform using custom primers. In the paper's pipeline: Raw reads were processed with MiGEC to extract unique molecular identifiers, and MiXCR was used to determine CDR3 positions. For each individual, recombination models were inferred using an EM algorithm with the repgenHMM and IGoR tools. The analysis of shared clonotypes was done with the tcR package in R, with sharing normalized by the product of cloneset sizes. To study raw recombination without the effects of thymic and clonal selection, out-of-frame nonproductive sequences were analyzed. The raw public reads went through TCRdb reprocessing: fastp at Q25, MiXCR clone calling, in-frame beta chains kept. Rows are combined by CDR3 protein, so each entry shows the most common genes and DNA. The authors' filters were not applied to this entry. In all, the sample holds under 900,000 distinct CDR3 sequences, and about 12% of those were seen once. Roughly 1.6% of the sample lies in the top ten.

These data also featured in a second study, about yellow fever vaccine responses in identical twins. As described in the second report: According to the authors, in identical twins the way T cells responded to vaccination appeared partly convergent and partly personalized. The study precisely tracked vaccine-responding T cell clones in identical twins.

In this chain, TRBV20-1 is recombined with TRBJ2-3; TRBD2 lines up with 9 middle nucleotides. This sequence originates from a young woman in good health. Sequencing used PBMCs. The base sequence is TGCAGTGCTAGATTTAGCGGGGGTCTCACAGATACGCAGTATTTT. Its coded protein is CSARFSGGLTDTQYF.